This entry concerns a single T cell receptor beta chain. Its antigen is undetermined. Time point reported: persistent/refractory GD, antithyroid drugs over 5 years with positive TRAb. From PBMCs, RNA was extracted and then used to make the TCR library. The ends were cut back, 0 bases at V and 4 bases at J, with 4 bases in the middle. From germline, CDR1 is KGHDR and CDR2 SFDVKD. CDR3 size: 13 residues. The data originate from a study of regulatory T cells in long-lasting Graves disease. Study-level findings and limits: Among samples with persistent disease, TRBV28, TRBJ1-2 and TRBJ2-5 were favored.

CDR3 regions were amplified by Arm-PCR using iRepertoire HTBI primers to build TCR beta libraries. One entry per CDR3 protein, called by TCRdb with MiXCR from the multiplex PCR reads. The sample has 300,000 to 350,000 distinct CDR3 sequences, 20% seen once. This specimen consisted of peripheral blood mononuclear cells (PBMCs), obtained when the disease was refractory, from a patient treated with antithyroid drugs. The sequence came from a female donor with Graves disease. This sequence joins TRBV24-1 and TRBJ2-3; D gene ambiguous. CDR3 nucleotide sequence: TGTGCCACCAGTGATTTGCTCCCAGATACGCAGTATTTT. Encoded protein: CATSDLLPDTQYF.